This T cell receptor (beta chain) was recorded in a study of PD-1 blockade in classical Hodgkin lymphoma. Whole-study results and caveats: Before treatment, TCR diversity in newly diagnosed patients was reportedly lower than in healthy donors.

Regarding time point: cycle 4 day 1 (C4D1), after 6 weeks of nivolumab. Brentuximab vedotin exposure varied among the patients, all of whom had relapsed after autologous stem cell transplantation. A remark on this clone: The antigen is unknown.

Data came from immunoSEQ multiplex PCR; TCRdb stores just in-frame clones and leaves some out. The table includes roughly 100,000 clones, around 93% detected once. The sequences come from peripheral blood mononuclear cells (PBMCs), collected before the fourth cycle of nivolumab. The sequence derives from a human donor with classical Hodgkin lymphoma.

The CDR3 nucleotides read TGTGCCTGGAGTGTAGGGGCCCAGGGCTGGGAGACCCAGTACTTC. This sequence encodes CAWSVGAQGWETQYF. The rearrangement uses TRBV30 and TRBJ2-5, with D possibly being TRBD1 (5 bases). Germline CDR1 and CDR2: GTSNPN and SVGIG (reference sequence). This CDR3 comprises 15 residues. Trimming left V 0 bases short and J 5 bases short, with 16 bases between.